Below are 31 T cell receptor beta chains sequenced from a single sample in a study of blood T cell repertoires in COVID-19. The table came from immunoSEQ multiplex PCR; TCRdb's copy has only in-frame clones and leaves some out. The data contain hundreds of thousands of clones, 65% to 85% of them singletons. Sequenced: PBMCs or T cells enriched from blood (not recorded which). The source of these receptors is a woman aged 40 to 50 with acute COVID-19.

There are a few counts of this clone. As DNA, the CDR3 is TGTGCCACCAGCAACAGACCGAAGAACACTGAAGCTTTCTTT. It is translated as CATSNRPKNTEAFF. This rearrangement joins TRBV15 to TRBJ1-1; D is unresolved. V gave up 4 bases and J gave up 1 base, with 10 bases separating them. The CDR3 runs to 14 residues. The germline gives CDR1 LNHNV, CDR2 YYDKDF (reference sequence).

CDR3 protein: CASGLVAGAVNTEAFF. The CDR3 nucleotides read TGTGCTAGTGGTTTGGTAGCAGGGGCAGTGAACACTGAAGCTTTCTTT. The chain employs TRBV12-5 and TRBJ1-1, with D tentatively TRBD1 (6 bases). CDR1 is LGHNT, CDR2 FRNRAP, per germline. With 0 bases removed from V and 0 bases from J, the gap between germline ends came to 11 bases. The length of the CDR3 is 16 residues.

As for this clone: Different DNA sequences within this sample yield the same CDR3. The J gene is TRBJ1-2, the V gene TRBV18; 9 bases fit TRBD1. Germline values: CDR1 KGHSH, CDR2 LQKENI. V lost 1 base to trimming and J lost 6 bases; unmatched junction nucleotides: 3. This CDR3 contains 14 residues. The CDR3 sequence is CASSPLGQGDGYTF. The CDR3 region has the DNA TGTGCCAGCTCACCACTGGGACAGGGAGATGGCTACACCTTC.

The gene calls are TRBV6-5 and TRBJ2-7, with D tentatively TRBD1 (5 bases). V was cut by 8 bases and J by 12 bases, with 14 bases left in between. The germline CDR1 and CDR2 sequences are MNHEY and SVGAGI. This CDR3 region has 10 residues. This CDR3 reads CASYGSGWYF. The CDR3 coding sequence is TGTGCCAGCTACGGGTCAGGGTGGTACTTC.

This clone was picked up one time. This chain links TRBV2 with TRBJ1-2; a possible D gene is TRBD1 (6 bases). Trimming pared 0 bases from V and 4 bases from J, leaving 21 bases between. Germline CDR1 reads SNHLY; CDR2 reads FYNNEI. The CDR3 spans 18 residues. This CDR3 reads CASSEALRPDSGSYGYTF. CDR3 nucleotide sequence: TGTGCCAGCAGTGAAGCGCTCCGCCCGGACAGTGGTTCCTATGGCTACACCTTC.

The V and J genes are TRBV29-1 and TRBJ1-2, with D unresolved. V dropped 5 bases and J dropped 4 bases, with 11 bases sitting between them. The CDR3 loop spans 12 amino acids. Germline CDR1 reads SQVTM; CDR2 reads ANQGSEA. CDR3 nucleotides: TGCAGCGTTTCATCGAACGGCTATGGCTACACCTTC. Amino acid sequence: CSVSSNGYGYTF.

The chain employs TRBV2 and TRBJ2-3, with 7 bases aligning to TRBD1. The CDR3 has 15 amino acids. The germline CDR1 and CDR2 sequences are SNHLY and FYNNEI. Trimming removed 1 base from V and 2 bases from J; junction bases left unmatched: 3. The CDR3 loop is CASSEGQGPTDTQYF. CDR3 nucleotides: TGTGCCAGCAGTGAAGGACAGGGCCCCACAGATACGCAGTATTTT.

The V and J genes are TRBV3-1 (or the pseudogene TRBV3-2) and TRBJ1-2, with D hard to call. Trimming cost V 0 bases and J 8 bases, with 4 bases left between them. The CDR3 length is 11 residues. Germline V gene lookup returns CDR1 LGHDT and CDR2 YNNKEL (reference sequence). The CDR3 nucleotides read TGTGCCAGCAGCCAAGATGTAGGCTACACCTTC. Translating it yields CASSQDVGYTF.

V and J are TRBV28 and TRBJ2-1; TRBD1 matches 7 bases. Germline trimming cut 4 bases from V and 4 bases from J; bases unmatched to any gene: 7. The CDR3 is 15 residues long. Germline V CDR1 and CDR2: MDHEN, SYDVKM. CDR3 in DNA: TGTGCCAGCAGTTATTGGCAGGGGGTATACAATGAGCAGTTCTTC. It encodes CASSYWQGVYNEQFF.

The chain couples TRBV7-9 to TRBJ2-7, with 10 bases that match TRBD1. This CDR3 comprises 15 residues. Germline V gives CDR1 SEHNR, CDR2 FQNEAQ (reference sequence). V shed 5 bases and J 2 bases; nucleotides not matched to a gene: 6. The CDR3 DNA reads as TGTGCCAGCAGCCGGGGACAGGGGAATACCTACGAGCAGTACTTC. Encoded protein: CASSRGQGNTYEQYF.

CDR3 sequence: CASSLERNTEAFF. Written as DNA, the CDR3 is TGTGCCAGCAGCCTAGAGAGGAACACTGAAGCTTTCTTT. This chain joins TRBV27 and TRBJ1-1; D is undetermined. CDR3 size: 13 residues. Germline values: CDR1 MNHEY, CDR2 SMNVEV (reference sequence). Trimming removed 6 bases at V and 1 base at J, with 9 bases between.

This clone was seen only once. The rearrangement joins TRBV7-8 to TRBJ2-2; TRBD1 is a possible D gene (7 bases). V was trimmed by 4 bases and J by 7 bases, leaving 16 bases between them. The length of the CDR3 is 15 residues. Germline loops: CDR1 SGHVS, CDR2 FQNEAQ. CDR3 sequence (DNA): TGTGCCAGCAGCTCGACCAGGGGGGTACACGGGGAGCTGTTTTTT. Translation gives CASSSTRGVHGELFF.

V and J are TRBV2 and TRBJ1-2; 8 bases fit TRBD1. The CDR3 covers 15 residues. J gave up 1 base and V 7 bases, and 8 bases lay outside the gene matches. Germline-derived CDR1 and CDR2 are SNHLY and FYNNEI. CDR3 region: CASIRDRSLNYGYTF. The CDR3 DNA is TGTGCCAGCATCCGGGACAGGAGCCTTAACTATGGCTACACCTTC.

The J gene is TRBJ2-7, the V gene TRBV18, with a tentative D call TRBD1 (6 bases). This CDR3 is 14 amino acids long. Trimming stripped 8 bases from V and 1 base from J, with 15 bases between. Germline V gene lookup returns CDR1 KGHSH and CDR2 LQKENI. The CDR3 protein is CASHLGQGSYEQYF. The CDR3 DNA sequence: TGTGCCAGCCACTTGGGGCAGGGGTCCTACGAGCAGTACTTC.

The rearrangement joins TRBV24-1 to TRBJ2-2, with D maybe TRBD1 (5 bases). Looked up from germline, CDR1 is KGHDR and CDR2 is SFDVKD. CDR3 length equals 14 residues. Trimming left V 8 bases short and J 0 bases short, with 9 bases between. The CDR3 DNA follows: TGTGCCACCAAGGACACCTCGAACACCGGGGAGCTGTTTTTT. Translating it yields CATKDTSNTGELFF.

The J gene is TRBJ2-7, the V gene TRBV7-9, with 7 bases that match TRBD1. CDR3 length: 14 amino acids. Germline lookup yields CDR1 SEHNR and CDR2 FQNEAQ (reference sequence). V shed 2 bases, J shed 3 bases, and the junction held 4 bases outside the gene matches. The CDR3 region has the DNA TGTGCCAGCAGCTTAAGACAGGGAAGCTACGAGCAGTACTTC. Translating it yields CASSLRQGSYEQYF.

This clone is a singleton in its sample. The chain has TRBV2 and TRBJ1-1; D gene unclear. The germline V and J ends were trimmed by 4 bases and 0 bases, with 9 bases remaining between them. The CDR3 is made up of 14 amino acids. Germline V lookup: CDR1 SNHLY, CDR2 FYNNEI. CDR3 region: CASSAVPVNTEAFF. In DNA, the CDR3 is TGTGCCAGCAGTGCGGTACCGGTGAACACTGAAGCTTTCTTT.

Turning to this clone: The junction and the germline gene differ at one end; a read error may be behind it. The rearrangement joins TRBV29-1 to TRBJ2-1; 7 nucleotides line up with TRBD2. The CDR3 extends over 13 amino acids. CDR1 is SQVTM and CDR2 is ANQGSEA in the germline V gene. This CDR3 is CSVEGLGVDEQFF. The CDR3 DNA sequence: TGCAGCGTGGAAGGACTAGGGGTAGATGAGCAGTTCTTC.

The V gene is TRBV5-6, the J gene TRBJ1-1; 7 bases are shared with TRBD1. Germline V gene sequence: CDR1 SGHDT, CDR2 YYEEEE. The CDR3 has 15 residues. V shed 4 bases and J 5 bases; nucleotides not matched to a gene: 11. CDR3 coding DNA: TGTGCCAGCAGCCCGCGGACAGGCTGGGGAACTGAAGCTTTCTTT. Amino acid sequence: CASSPRTGWGTEAFF. Supplemented by reference TRBV5-6 and TRBJ1-1, the full variable domain reads DAGVTQSPTHLIKTRGQQVTLRCSPKSGHDTVSWYQQALGQGPQFIFQYYEEEERQRGNFPDRFSGHQFPNYSSELNVNALLLGDSALYLCASSPRTGWGTEAFFGQGTRLTVV.

The rearrangement joins TRBV18 to TRBJ2-7; possible D gene TRBD2, 6 bases. Germline values: CDR1 KGHSH, CDR2 LQKENI. Trimming shortened V by 3 bases and J by 5 bases, and 11 bases separated the two germline ends. The CDR3 spans 13 residues. The CDR3 spells CASSPPGRNEQYF. The CDR3 DNA reads TGTGCCAGCTCACCCCCAGGGAGGAACGAGCAGTACTTC. Drawing the rest from reference TRBV18 and TRBJ2-7, the complete variable domain is NAGVMQNPRHLVRRRGQEARLRCSPMKGHSHVYWYRQLPEEGLKFMVYLQKENIIDESGMPKERFSAEFPKEGPSILRIQQVVRGDSAAYFCASSPPGRNEQYFGPGTRLTVT.

The V gene is TRBV18, the J gene TRBJ2-3; D possibly corresponds to TRBD2 (5 bases). The CDR3 covers 14 residues. Germline CDR1 is KGHSH and CDR2 is LQKENI. V was cut by 4 bases and J by 4 bases, with 12 bases left in between. The CDR3 is CASSRREGADTQYF. The CDR3 bases are TGTGCCAGCTCACGCCGCGAGGGAGCAGATACGCAGTATTTT.

This chain connects TRBV24-1 to TRBJ1-4; D ambiguous. Trimming cost V 2 bases and J 6 bases, with 9 bases left between them. This CDR3 comprises 14 residues. The germline CDR1 and CDR2 sequences are KGHDR and SFDVKD. The CDR3 DNA sequence: TGTGCCACCAGTGATTCCGTGGCAGATGAAAAACTGTTTTTT. Translation gives CATSDSVADEKLFF.

This clone was detected only a few times. The rearrangement joins TRBV11-2 to TRBJ1-4; the match to TRBD1 covers 7 bases. J lost 8 bases, V lost 5 bases, and 11 bases had no gene match. CDR1 and CDR2 from the germline V gene are SGHAT and FQNNGV. CDR3 length: 15 amino acids. The CDR3: CASSTRTGIGEKLFF. The DNA for the CDR3 is TGTGCCAGCAGCACCCGGACAGGTATTGGGGAAAAACTGTTTTTT.

V and J are TRBV7-9 and TRBJ2-1; TRBD1 aligns across 8 bases. Germline V gene data show CDR1 as SEHNR and CDR2 as FQNEAQ (reference sequence). Germline trimming cut 4 bases from V and 13 bases from J; bases unmatched to any gene: 6. CDR3 length equals 12 residues. The CDR3 DNA sequence: TGTGCCAGCAGCTCTGAGACAGGGGTCCAGTTCTTC. It specifies CASSSETGVQFF.

This clone came up a few times. The chain couples TRBV10-3 to TRBJ1-1; D is possibly TRBD1 (6 bases). Trimming stripped 8 bases from V and 0 bases from J, with 13 bases between. This CDR3 is built from 14 residues. From germline, CDR1 is ENHRY and CDR2 SYGVKD. The CDR3 here is CAIGNREMNTEAFF. CDR3 sequence (DNA): TGTGCCATCGGGAACAGGGAAATGAACACTGAAGCTTTCTTT.

In this sample, this clone turned up a few times. V and J are TRBV7-2 and TRBJ1-2, with TRBD1 identical over 9 bases. Germline values: CDR1 SGHTA, CDR2 FQGNSA. This CDR3 is 14 amino acids long. Trimming at V came to 3 bases and at J to 3 bases, leaving 2 bases not matched to a gene. Here the CDR3 DNA reads TGTGCCAGCAGCTTCCGGACAGGGGACTATGGCTACACCTTC. It encodes CASSFRTGDYGYTF.

As for this clone: The same CDR3 arises from other DNA sequences in this sample as well. The gene calls are TRBV5-6 and TRBJ2-3, with TRBD2 matching 7 bases. V was clipped by 0 bases and J by 4 bases; unmatched bases: 5. The CDR3 has 15 amino acids. Germline CDR1 and CDR2: SGHDT and YYEEEE. The CDR3 protein is CASSLDGGGADTQYF. The DNA of the CDR3 is TGTGCCAGCAGCTTGGACGGGGGAGGGGCAGATACGCAGTATTTT.

This clone was found once. This chain links TRBV14 with TRBJ1-6; D may be TRBD1 (5 bases). Germline V gene data show CDR1 as SGHDN and CDR2 as FVKESK. V was shortened by 1 base and J by 8 bases, with 9 bases between the two germline ends. CDR3 length: 14 amino acids. CDR3 nucleotide sequence: TGTGCCAGCAGCCAAGGTCAGGGTTATTCACCCCTCCACTTT. Its translation: CASSQGQGYSPLHF.

This rearrangement joins TRBV7-3 to TRBJ1-2; D remains unclear. The germline V gene has CDR1 SGHTA and CDR2 FQGTGA. The CDR3 loop spans 14 amino acids. Trimming removed 8 bases at V and 8 bases at J, with 21 bases between. The CDR3 sequence: CASSLRGTGEGYTF. The CDR3 DNA sequence: TGTGCCAGCTCCCTGCGGGGAACCGGGGAAGGCTACACCTTC.

The chain employs TRBV4-1 and TRBJ2-7; D gene ambiguous. The CDR3 loop spans 13 amino acids. Trimming left V 0 bases short and J 3 bases short, with 6 bases between. The germline gives CDR1 MGHRA, CDR2 YSYEKL. For the CDR3, the DNA is TGCGCCAGCAGCCAAGATAGTTACTACGAGCAGTACTTC. Translating it yields CASSQDSYYEQYF.

As regards this clone: Other DNA sequences in the same sample also yield this CDR3. The V gene is TRBV30, the J gene TRBJ1-1; 7 positions agree with TRBD1. Germline V gene data show CDR1 as GTSNPN and CDR2 as SVGIG (reference sequence). The V and J ends lost 2 bases and 2 bases, in that order; junction bases with no gene match: 2. There are 13 residues in the CDR3. For the CDR3, the DNA is TGTGCCTGGAGTACAGGGGTTAACACTGAAGCTTTCTTT. Its translation: CAWSTGVNTEAFF.